This TCR beta chain comes out of a study of tumor and adjacent non-tumor tissue in lung cancer. V gave up 4 bases and J gave up 6 bases, with 7 bases separating them. CDR1 is SGHTA and CDR2 is FQGNSA in the germline V gene. The CDR3 consists of 12 residues. No cell sorting was done before RNA was extracted from the tissue. TCRbeta libraries were built with three rounds of nested PCR, modified from ARM-PCR. TCRdb ran MiXCR on the multiplex PCR reads and lists one entry per CDR3 protein. There are more than 95,000 distinct CDR3 sequences in the sample; about 66% occur only once, and more than 10% lies in the top ten.

The rearrangement uses TRBV7-2 and TRBJ1-5; D remains unclear. The sequence was obtained from a man aged 25-45 years with non-small cell lung cancer. Source material: lung tumor tissue. The CDR3 loop reads CASSSWGQPQHF. CDR3 DNA sequence: TGTGCCAGCAGCTCGTGGGGTCAGCCCCAGCATTTT.